This T cell receptor (beta chain) was sequenced for a study of cytomegalovirus exposure and HLA in healthy donors. General study points: Other equally common chains were less clonally expanded than HLA-associated TCR beta chains, a later analysis showed. It was confirmed in vitro that a few of the CMV-associated chains were specific for CMV antigens. Earlier analysis yielded a pattern in which most TCR beta V segments were productive about 90% or about 30% of the time. Cytomegalovirus-associated TCR beta chains were listed, numbering more than 150.

Use of 60 Vbeta and 13 Jbeta primers characterized the PCR. Using immunoSEQ multiplex PCR, the repertoire was profiled, and TCRdb retains in-frame clones only, with some absent. Counted here are roughly 170,000 clones, approximately 80% occurring once; the ten biggest clones make up under 1.5%. CDR1 GTSNPN and CDR2 SVGIG come from the germline V gene (reference sequence). The CDR3 totals 15 residues. About this clone itself: Its specificity is not known.

Sequencing input: PBMCs. This receptor was identified in a man aged 30 to 39 in good health and CMV-seronegative. V usage is TRBV30 and J usage is TRBJ2-5; TRBD2 matches 14 bases. CDR3 sequence reads: CATSGRVLASETQYF. As DNA, the CDR3 is TGTGCGACTAGCGGGAGGGTCCTTGCATCAGAGACCCAGTACTTC.